This TCR beta chain derives from a study of technical replicates of blood from a handful of donors. Some clones are missing from TCRdb's copy, which holds only in-frame ones; the method was immunoSEQ multiplex PCR. The sample consists of 80,000 or so clones, 95% to 98% of them appearing once. CDR3 length equals 14 residues. The V gene's germline CDR1 is MNHEY and CDR2 SVGAGI. The V end was cut by 2 bases, the J end by 5 bases, with 13 bases between. This TCR came from a human donor in good health. Sequencing was performed on T cells isolated from PBMCs. The V gene is TRBV6-5, the J gene TRBJ2-7, with a possible D match to TRBD1 (5 bases). CDR3 bases: TGTGCCAGCAGTTACCAACGCCTCAGGGACGAGCAGTACTTC. It is translated as CASSYQRLRDEQYF.